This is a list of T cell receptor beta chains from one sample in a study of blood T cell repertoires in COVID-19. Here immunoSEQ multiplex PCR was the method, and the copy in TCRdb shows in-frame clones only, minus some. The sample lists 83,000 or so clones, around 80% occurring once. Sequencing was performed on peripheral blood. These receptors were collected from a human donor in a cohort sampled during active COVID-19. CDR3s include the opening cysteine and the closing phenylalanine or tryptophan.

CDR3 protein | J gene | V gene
CASREPTRSEKLFF | TRBJ1-4 | TRBV6-5
CASRLDMRDSGNTIYF | TRBJ1-3 | TRBV12-2
CASSFIFTSGGRSDTQYF | TRBJ2-3 | TRBV5-5
CASSKDRGYEQYF | TRBJ2-7 | TRBV19
CSVATRHNEQFF | TRBJ2-1 | TRBV29-1
CASRTTGNTEAFF | TRBJ1-1 | TRBV6-5
CASSQGPTSGSYNEQFF | TRBJ2-1 | TRBV4-1
CASSEARGSMNTEAFF | TRBJ1-1 | TRBV2
CASSGGTTNEKLFF | TRBJ1-4 | TRBV2
CASSPGVNYGYTF | TRBJ1-2 | TRBV6-5
CASRKREGVSTGELFF | TRBJ2-2 | TRBV3-1/TRBV3-2
CASSVSGGNTDTQYF | TRBJ2-3 | TRBV11-2
CSVEDEGREDYGYTF | TRBJ1-2 | TRBV29-1
CASRLAGGPTETQYF | TRBJ2-5 | TRBV28
CASSQAGNTGELFF | TRBJ2-2 | TRBV3-1/TRBV3-2
CATKEVGKPNTEAFF | TRBJ1-1 | TRBV30
CASSLIGGGARDEQFF | TRBJ2-1 | TRBV7-9
CSVEGGTSGGDLPYEQYF | TRBJ2-7 | TRBV29-1
CASSPGLYNEQFF | TRBJ2-1 | TRBV12-3/TRBV12-4
CASSRVYQETQYF | TRBJ2-5 | TRBV11-2
CASGEGQRYTNEQFF | TRBJ2-1 | TRBV30
CASSLIAGASTDTQYF | TRBJ2-3 | TRBV9
CASSARQGRNEKLFF | TRBJ1-4 | TRBV18
CASSWAAGQVNEKLFF | TRBJ1-4 | TRBV7-9
CASSLYADSYEQYF | TRBJ2-7 | TRBV27
CATSDLPGTGSIGTEAFF | TRBJ1-1 | TRBV24-1
CASSLRGGQPQHF | TRBJ1-5 | TRBV28
CASGAREGTNQHF | TRBJ1-5 | TRBV2
CASRQTGDNSPLHF | TRBJ1-6 | TRBV27
CASIVGAGQPQHF | TRBJ1-5 | TRBV2
CAWGTGVDTGELFF | TRBJ2-2 | TRBV30
CASSLRVAGGRNEQFF | TRBJ2-1 | TRBV11-2
CATSDLSDNEQFF | TRBJ2-1 | TRBV24-1
CATSRARDGYTF | TRBJ1-2 | TRBV15
CASSWALGTGSSPLHF | TRBJ1-6 | TRBV5-8
CASLARYSGANVLTF | TRBJ2-6 | TRBV19
CSVEPGSRVNTQYF | TRBJ2-3 | TRBV29-1
CASSQGRRTAPPQETQYF | TRBJ2-5 | TRBV3-1/TRBV3-2
CASSLLPDRPRTYEQYF | TRBJ2-7 | TRBV5-1
CASSTPDRGNQPQHF | TRBJ1-5 | TRBV19
CASSSTGTGNREAFF | TRBJ1-1 | TRBV27
CASRRQGLENTGELFF | TRBJ2-2 | TRBV2
CASSSGILADEQYF | TRBJ2-7 | TRBV18
CASLFRPLSERQPQHF | TRBJ1-5 | TRBV6-6
CASSEGSYNEQFF | TRBJ2-1 | TRBV25-1
CASSIARRGEQFF | TRBJ2-1 | TRBV19
CASRSGGVMNTEAFF | TRBJ1-1 | TRBV7-2
CASSIVGQLYGYTF | TRBJ1-2 | TRBV19
CASSLNPRDGYTF | TRBJ1-2 | TRBV7-3
CASNRQGSTEAFF | TRBJ1-1 | TRBV19
CASSTYSRANVLTF | TRBJ2-6 | TRBV28
CASSLYSGGNEQFF | TRBJ2-1 | TRBV5-5
CASRLDRGSGNTIYF | TRBJ1-3 | TRBV7-9